The 27 T cell receptor beta chains presented below share a single source sample, sequenced in a study of blood T cells in healthy people across ages. Through a sample-barcoded 5' primer and a J-beta primer mix, a second PCR was run for roughly 7 to 11 cycles. TCRdb used MiXCR to reprocess the 5' RACE reads, holding one entry per CDR3 protein. The sample has roughly 500,000 distinct CDR3 sequences; roughly a quarter are singletons. The sample consisted of blood. These receptors all stem from a woman in her seventies in good health.

Concerning this clonotype: At one of its ends the junction is not consistent with the germline gene, which may arise from a read error. This sequence joins TRBV20-1 and TRBJ2-4; 9 bases are a match to TRBD1. This CDR3 region has 13 residues. The germline CDR1 and CDR2 sequences are DFQATT and SNEGSKA (reference sequence). The CDR3 region has the DNA TGCAGTGCTATCTGGACAGGGGTAAACACTCAGTACTTC. This translates into CSAIWTGVNTQYF.

The sample holds one count of this clonotype. The chain employs TRBV12-3 or TRBV12-4 and TRBJ2-7, with a tentative D call TRBD2 (5 bases). The CDR3 sequence is 16 residues long. Trimming shortened V by 5 bases and J by 1 base, and 18 bases separated the two germline ends. The CDR3 sequence: CASSPIHGKGSYEQYF. CDR3 sequence (DNA): TGTGCCAGCAGTCCAATTCACGGGAAAGGGTCCTACGAGCAGTACTTC.

This clonotype was seen more than once but under ten times. This chain joins TRBV20-1 and TRBJ2-2; D is perhaps TRBD1 or TRBD2 (6 bases each). The CDR3 is 16 amino acids. V gave up 0 bases and J gave up 5 bases, with 16 bases separating them. Germline-derived CDR1 and CDR2 are DFQATT and SNEGSKA (reference sequence). CDR3 nucleotide sequence: TGCAGTGCTAGAGACGTGAGGAGGGGGGAGACCGGGGAGCTGTTTTTT. This sequence encodes CSARDVRRGETGELFF.

This clonotype was picked up many times. The chain joins TRBV20-1 to TRBJ2-1, with TRBD2 identical over 7 bases. Trimming cost V 0 bases and J 7 bases; bases outside gene matches: 12. CDR1 and CDR2 from the germline V gene are DFQATT and SNEGSKA (reference sequence). The CDR3 totals 16 residues. The DNA for the CDR3 is TGCAGTGCTAGAGATCGTCTGTTCGGGGGGAGGAATGAGCAGTTCTTC. Its translation: CSARDRLFGGRNEQFF.

The rearrangement joins TRBV20-1 to TRBJ2-5; 8 bases fit TRBD2. This CDR3 spans 14 amino acids. CDR1 DFQATT and CDR2 SNEGSKA come from the germline V gene (reference sequence). Trimming at V came to 6 bases and at J to 1 base, leaving 7 bases not matched to a gene. For the CDR3, the DNA is TGCAGTGCCGCCCAGCGGGGGTTCCAAGAGACCCAGTACTTC. Its protein is CSAAQRGFQETQYF.

CDR3 DNA sequence: TGTGCCAGCAGCCAATCAGAGGGGATGGAGACCCAGTACTTC. Encoded protein: CASSQSEGMETQYF. This chain connects TRBV3-1 to TRBJ2-5; the D gene could be TRBD1 or TRBD2 (5 bases each). The CDR3 totals 14 residues. CDR1 and CDR2 (germline): LGHDT, YNNKEL (reference sequence). V was shortened by 2 bases and J by 5 bases, with 12 bases between the two germline ends.

The chain carries TRBV18 and TRBJ1-4; D is perhaps TRBD1 (6 bases). There are 18 residues in the CDR3. The germline V gene encodes CDR1 KGHSH and CDR2 LQKENI. V was pared by 5 bases and J by 4 bases, with 23 bases between. CDR3 nucleotides: TGTGCCAGCTCAAACCGGGACACCCACGGGGCAGTTAATGAAAAACTGTTTTTT. Encoded protein: CASSNRDTHGAVNEKLFF.

The table lists this clonotype with a few counts. The chain is built from TRBV7-9 and TRBJ2-2; a possible D gene is TRBD2 (6 bases). CDR3 length: 15 residues. Germline CDR1 and CDR2: SEHNR and FQNEAQ (reference sequence). V lost 2 bases to trimming and J lost 3 bases, with 10 bases between them. The CDR3 loop reads CASSLLAGYTGELFF. The DNA of the CDR3 is TGTGCCAGCAGCTTACTGGCGGGGTACACCGGGGAGCTGTTTTTT.

This chain joins TRBV14 and TRBJ2-5; D may be TRBD2 (5 bases). CDR1 is SGHDN and CDR2 is FVKESK in the germline V gene. Trimming stripped 0 bases from V and 7 bases from J, with 12 bases between. The CDR3 has 14 residues. The CDR3 loop is CASSQDRSGGTQYF. In nucleotides, the CDR3 is TGTGCCAGCAGCCAAGACAGGTCTGGAGGGACCCAGTACTTC.

In this sample, this clonotype turned up a few times. The chain joins TRBV27 to TRBJ2-6; TRBD1 matches 9 bases. Germline V CDR1 and CDR2: MNHEY, SMNVEV (reference sequence). V lost 4 bases and J lost 1; bases outside the gene matches: 5. The CDR3 is 17 amino acids. CDR3 bases: TGTGCCAGCAGTTACCGGGACAGGGTTTCTGGGGCCAACGTCCTGACTTTC. Protein sequence: CASSYRDRVSGANVLTF.

This clonotype was found a few times. The J gene is TRBJ2-5, the V gene TRBV29-1, with D tentatively TRBD2 (5 bases). This CDR3 is 15 amino acids long. The germline V and J ends were trimmed by 6 bases and 0 bases, with 17 bases remaining between them. CDR1 is SQVTM, CDR2 ANQGSEA, per germline. The CDR3 protein is CSVVDGGRYQETQYF. CDR3 in DNA: TGCAGCGTGGTTGATGGCGGGCGATACCAAGAGACCCAGTACTTC. Combining the CDR3 with reference TRBV29-1 and TRBJ2-5 gives the whole variable domain SAVISQKPSRDICQRGTSLTIQCQVDSQVTMMFWYRQQPGQSLTLIATANQGSEATYESGFVIDKFPISRPNLTFSTLTVSNMSPEDSSIYLCSVVDGGRYQETQYFGPGTRLLVL.

The chain combines TRBV5-1 with TRBJ2-3; possibly TRBD2 for D (6 bases). The germline CDR1 and CDR2 sequences are SGHRS and YFSETQ. Trimming stripped 2 bases from V and 2 bases from J, with 9 bases between. This CDR3 contains 14 residues. This CDR3 reads CASSFGTYTDTQYF. The DNA for the CDR3 is TGCGCCAGCAGCTTCGGGACTTACACAGATACGCAGTATTTT. Together with reference TRBV5-1 and TRBJ2-3, the CDR3 gives the full variable domain: KAGVTQTPRYLIKTRGQQVTLSCSPISGHRSVSWYQQTPGQGLQFLFEYFSETQRNKGNFPGRFSGRQFSNSRSEMNVSTLELGDSALYLCASSFGTYTDTQYFGPGTRLTVL.

The rearrangement uses TRBV7-2 and TRBJ2-1, with a weak D call TRBD1 (6 bases). This CDR3 is 14 amino acids long. Germline V lookup: CDR1 SGHTA, CDR2 FQGNSA. With 3 bases removed from V and 7 bases from J, the gap between germline ends came to 13 bases. The CDR3 is CASSLGHFGNEQFF. CDR3 nucleotides: TGTGCCAGCAGCTTGGGACATTTTGGAAATGAGCAGTTCTTC.

This clonotype was picked up a small number of times. This chain connects TRBV20-1 to TRBJ2-5, with 9 nucleotides matching TRBD2. The CDR3 length is 16 residues. Germline V gene lookup returns CDR1 DFQATT and CDR2 SNEGSKA (reference sequence). Trimming cost V 3 bases and J 0 bases; bases outside gene matches: 8. The CDR3 region is CSARGGAGGNQETQYF. Written as DNA, the CDR3 is TGCAGTGCTAGGGGTGGAGCGGGGGGTAACCAAGAGACCCAGTACTTC.

The table lists this clonotype with many counts. This chain joins TRBV6-2 or TRBV6-3 and TRBJ1-1, with D tentatively TRBD1 (5 bases). This CDR3 is built from 13 residues. Germline V gene sequence: CDR1 MNHEY, CDR2 SVGEGT. V was clipped by 11 bases and J by 1 base, with 14 bases between them. DNA for the CDR3: TGTGCCTCTATGGGGCAGCCGAACACTGAAGCTTTCTTT. The encoded protein is CASMGQPNTEAFF.

The chain is built from TRBV7-9 and TRBJ1-2; TRBD1 is a possible D gene (6 bases). The germline V gene encodes CDR1 SEHNR and CDR2 FQNEAQ (reference sequence). The CDR3 has 16 residues. Trimming shortened V by 5 bases and J by 6 bases, and 22 bases separated the two germline ends. CDR3 region: CASSPDQQGGRNGYTF. The DNA for the CDR3 is TGTGCCAGCAGCCCCGACCAGCAAGGGGGGCGCAATGGCTACACCTTC.

The chain has TRBV2 and TRBJ1-1; no reliable D call. The CDR3 contains 14 residues. Per the germline V gene, CDR1 is SNHLY and CDR2 is FYNNEI. With 7 bases removed from V and 1 base from J, the gap between germline ends came to 13 bases. The DNA for the CDR3 is TGTGCCAGCACTGCCCTCGCAGCGAACACTGAAGCTTTCTTT. It translates to CASTALAANTEAFF.

This rearrangement joins TRBV12-3 or TRBV12-4 to TRBJ2-5; TRBD2 matches 7 bases. The CDR3 contains 14 residues. The J segment lost 5 bases and the V segment lost 8 bases, leaving 11 bases of the junction unmatched. The DNA for the CDR3 is TGTGCCAGCCGCCAGACTAGCTTCACGGAGACCCAGTACTTC. Encoded protein: CASRQTSFTETQYF.

This clonotype was seen more than once but under ten times. The chain is built from TRBV18 and TRBJ1-1, with a tentative D call TRBD1 (5 bases). This CDR3 spans 15 amino acids. CDR1 is KGHSH and CDR2 is LQKENI in the germline V gene. V was shortened by 0 bases and J by 5 bases, with 13 bases between the two germline ends. This CDR3 reads CASSPPGARGTEAFF. CDR3 DNA sequence: TGTGCCAGCTCACCACCCGGGGCGCGAGGGACTGAAGCTTTCTTT.

V is TRBV5-1 and J is TRBJ2-7; TRBD1 agrees at 7 bases. This CDR3 has 15 amino acids. CDR1 and CDR2 from the germline V gene are SGHRS and YFSETQ. V gave up 0 bases and J gave up 3 bases; unmatched junction bases: 6. The CDR3 here is CASSLGTGGIYEQYF. CDR3 nucleotide sequence: TGCGCCAGCAGCTTGGGGACAGGTGGTATCTACGAGCAGTACTTC.

The chain has TRBV7-2 and TRBJ1-3; no reliable D call. This CDR3 region has 14 residues. V dropped 1 base and J dropped 8 bases, with 12 bases sitting between them. Germline values: CDR1 SGHTA, CDR2 FQGNSA. The CDR3 DNA follows: TGTGCCAGCAGCTTAGAGTCTTATGGGGACACCATATATTTT. Its translation: CASSLESYGDTIYF.

V usage is TRBV11-2 and J usage is TRBJ2-5; 9 bases align to TRBD1. Germline V CDR1 and CDR2: SGHAT, FQNNGV. The V gene end was trimmed by 3 bases and the J gene end by 5 bases; junction bases not matched to a gene: 7. The CDR3 has 15 amino acids. The CDR3 DNA is TGTGCCAGCAGCTTTCCGACAGGGGGAGAGGAGACCCAGTACTTC. Its protein is CASSFPTGGEETQYF.

Remarks on this clonotype: A read error is likely, as this CDR3 ends without the conserved phenylalanine or tryptophan. The rearrangement links TRBV7-2 to TRBJ1-5; D unclear. Germline lookup yields CDR1 SGHTA and CDR2 FQGNSA. This CDR3 region has 13 residues. The germline V and J ends were trimmed by 1 base and 6 bases, with 7 bases remaining between them. The CDR3 DNA follows: TGTGCCAGCAGCTTAGAAGGTAGTCAGCCCCAGCATCTT. Translating gives CASSLEGSQPQHL.

This clonotype was picked up a small number of times. The chain employs TRBV11-2 and TRBJ2-1; possibly TRBD1 for D (5 bases). This CDR3 has 14 amino acids. In germline, CDR1 is SGHAT, CDR2 FQNNGV. V shed 5 bases and J shed 4 bases, with 12 bases lying between them. The CDR3 sequence is CASSTKGQYNEQFF. CDR3 coding DNA: TGTGCCAGCAGCACCAAGGGGCAGTACAATGAGCAGTTCTTC.

The chain recombines TRBV6-5 with TRBJ2-7; 10 positions agree with TRBD2. CDR3 size: 17 residues. CDR1 is MNHEY and CDR2 is SVGAGI in the germline V gene. J lost 4 bases, V lost 0 bases, and 9 bases had no gene match. The CDR3 loop reads CASSYSARLAGGYEQYF. CDR3 bases: TGTGCCAGCAGTTACTCCGCTCGACTAGCGGGTGGATACGAGCAGTACTTC.

This clonotype was counted ten times or more. The chain uses TRBV6-2 or TRBV6-3 and TRBJ1-2; 8 nucleotides agree with TRBD1. Germline V CDR1 and CDR2: MNHEY, SVGEGT. Trimming removed 6 bases from V and 2 bases from J; junction bases left unmatched: 5. The CDR3 contains 14 residues. This CDR3 is CASSQGTGNYGYTF. CDR3 DNA sequence: TGTGCCAGCAGCCAAGGGACAGGCAACTATGGCTACACCTTC.

The genes are TRBV11-2 and TRBJ2-3; D is uncertain. The CDR3 sequence is 17 residues long. CDR1 SGHAT and CDR2 FQNNGV come from the germline V gene. Trimming took off 1 base at V and 1 base at J, with 15 bases between the two ends. DNA of the CDR3: TGTGCCAGCAGCTTAGTGCCTAGAACTCGGGGCACAGATACGCAGTATTTT. Its translation is CASSLVPRTRGTDTQYF.